What follows are 10 T cell receptor beta chains derived from one specimen sequenced in a study of blood T cells in healthy people across ages. Together with a sample-barcoded 5' primer, a J-beta primer mix was included in a second PCR lasting roughly 6 to 12 cycles. TCRdb re-derived calls from the 5' RACE reads in MiXCR, one entry per CDR3 protein. Among 1.5 million to 2 million distinct CDR3 sequences, roughly 27% were seen once, and the ten largest hold 7.7%. Sequencing used blood. These receptors originate from a woman younger than 45 in good health.

This chain uses TRBV4-1 with TRBJ2-7; 8 nucleotides align to TRBD1. The V segment lost 0 bases and the J segment 3 bases; nucleotides outside the gene matches: 13. Germline-derived CDR1 and CDR2 are MGHRA and YSYEKL. This CDR3 has 18 residues. DNA of the CDR3: TGCGCCAGCAGCCAAGACTTTACAGGGACAGGCTATAACTACGAGCAGTACTTC. Translated, it gives CASSQDFTGTGYNYEQYF.

This clonotype was recorded at least ten times. The CDR3 nucleotides read TGTGCCAGCAGCCCCCGGCCAAGCACAGATACGCAGTATTTT. Amino acid sequence: CASSPRPSTDTQYF. V usage is TRBV7-6 and J usage is TRBJ2-3; D remains ambiguous. The CDR3 covers 14 residues. Trimming shortened V by 5 bases and J by 0 bases, and 9 bases separated the two germline ends. The V gene's germline CDR1 is SGHVS and CDR2 FNYEAQ.

CDR3 DNA: TGTGCCAGCAGTGAGTATAGGGGCGTCACTGAAGCTTTCTTT. Translation gives CASSEYRGVTEAFF. The genes are TRBV6-1 and TRBJ1-1; D might be TRBD1 (5 bases). The germline gives CDR1 MNHNS, CDR2 SASEGT. CDR3 length equals 14 residues. V shed 3 bases and J shed 4 bases, with 12 bases lying between them.

The chain joins TRBV5-1 to TRBJ1-2; D remains ambiguous. Per germline, CDR1 SGHRS and CDR2 YFSETQ. The CDR3 has 15 residues. V shed 1 base and J shed 0 bases, with 10 bases lying between them. Here the CDR3 reads CASSLQRPSNYGYTF. The CDR3 DNA reads as TGCGCCAGCAGCTTGCAGCGACCATCTAACTATGGCTACACCTTC.

As concerns this clonotype: This may stem from a read error, because a much larger clone lies one nucleotide away. In this CDR3 the conserved last residue, phenylalanine or tryptophan, is missing, so a read error is likely. The chain links TRBV20-1 to TRBJ2-1; 9 nucleotides align to TRBD2. Unmatched junction bases numbered 6, after V lost 6 bases and J lost 0 bases. Looked up from germline, CDR1 is DFQATT and CDR2 is SNEGSKA (reference sequence). The CDR3 contains 15 residues. The CDR3 reads CSALIAGDSYNEQFL. The CDR3 bases are TGCAGTGCCCTCATAGCGGGAGACTCCTACAATGAGCAGTTCTTA.

This clonotype showed up just a few times. The chain joins TRBV7-2 to TRBJ1-1; D possibly corresponds to TRBD1 (5 bases). CDR1 and CDR2 (germline): SGHTA, FQGNSA. The CDR3 is 15 residues long. With 1 base removed from V and 1 base from J, the gap between germline ends came to 10 bases. The CDR3 loop reads CASSLDRGENTEAFF. CDR3 nucleotide sequence: TGTGCCAGCAGCTTAGACCGGGGGGAGAACACTGAAGCTTTCTTT.

This clonotype came up a few times. For the CDR3, the DNA is TGCGCCAGCAGCCAGCAGGGGGGTACGCAGTATTTT. It yields the protein CASSQQGGTQYF. The chain uses TRBV5-1 and TRBJ2-3; D is perhaps TRBD1 (7 bases). There are 12 residues in the CDR3. Between the trimmed V and J ends, which lost 4 bases and 8 bases, there was a span of 11 bases. In germline, CDR1 is SGHRS, CDR2 YFSETQ.

This chain's CDR3 is CASSRRTSGGNNEQFF. Written as DNA, the CDR3 is TGCGCCAGCAGTCGCAGGACTAGCGGGGGGAACAATGAGCAGTTCTTC. The V gene is TRBV5-1, the J gene TRBJ2-1, with 14 bases aligning to TRBD2. The CDR3 covers 16 residues. Germline assignment: CDR1 SGHRS and CDR2 YFSETQ. V trimming: 5 bases; J trimming: 5 bases; junction bases outside the gene matches: 6.

This clonotype has a handful of counts. The V call is TRBV11-2, the J call TRBJ2-6; D ambiguous. The germline gives CDR1 SGHAT, CDR2 FQNNGV. V dropped 4 bases and J dropped 0 bases, with 10 bases sitting between them. The CDR3 is made up of 16 amino acids. CDR3 coding DNA: TGTGCCAGCAGCTCCGGACGGAACTCTGGGGCCAACGTCCTGACTTTC. This sequence encodes CASSSGRNSGANVLTF. The full variable domain, rest sourced from reference TRBV11-2 and TRBJ2-6, is EAGVAQSPRYKIIEKRQSVAFWCNPISGHATLYWYQQILGQGPKLLIQFQNNGVVDDSQLPKDRFSAERLKGVDSTLKIQPAKLEDSAVYLCASSSGRNSGANVLTFGAGSRLTVL.

V usage is TRBV20-1 and J usage is TRBJ2-1, with TRBD1 identical over 7 bases. J lost 12 bases, V lost 6 bases, and 14 bases had no gene match. Germline loops: CDR1 DFQATT, CDR2 SNEGSKA (reference sequence). The CDR3 sequence is 13 residues long. This CDR3 is CSAAPIGGDGQFF. DNA for the CDR3: TGCAGTGCCGCGCCCATAGGGGGCGATGGGCAGTTCTTC.